This TCR beta chain was identified during a study of blood T cell repertoires in COVID-19. As for the study in general: PBMCs, B-cell-depleted T cells, or T cells were the source of the cDNA or gDNA that made up the material.

Libraries were prepared by immunoSEQ multiplex PCR; TCRdb keeps only in-frame clonotypes and omits some of them. Of some 110,000 clones detected, about 81% appear once; the ten largest clones hold under 8%. CDR1 MNHEY and CDR2 SMNVEV come from the germline V gene (reference sequence). The CDR3 runs to 15 residues. With V trimmed by 3 bases and J by 2 bases, 7 bases remained unmatched. This sequence originates from a man in his 70s with acute or convalescent COVID-19. The sequencing sample was made of peripheral blood. The rearrangement joins TRBV27 to TRBJ2-7; 7 bases agree with TRBD2. CDR3 in DNA: TGTGCCAGCAGTTTCTTGGCTAGCGGTGCCTACGAGCAGTACTTC. Protein: CASSFLASGAYEQYF.